These 21 T cell receptor beta chains were sequenced from one sample in a study of blood T cell repertoires in COVID-19. The repertoire was sequenced with immunoSEQ multiplex PCR; TCRdb's copy has only in-frame clones and lacks some. The table shows 200,000 or so clones, with over 75% occurring only once. Input material: PBMCs or T cells enriched from blood (not recorded which). All receptors derive from a man aged 25-40 years in a cohort exposed to, infected with or recovered from COVID-19 (not recorded which).

The V call is TRBV7-9, the J call TRBJ1-5; D unresolved. CDR1 is SEHNR, CDR2 FQNEAQ, per germline (reference sequence). The V gene lost 1 base and the J gene lost 7 bases, with 8 bases spanning the gap. This CDR3 region has 13 residues. The CDR3 bases are TGTGCCAGCAGCTTAGATTGGAGGCAGCCCCAGCATTTT. Translating it yields CASSLDWRQPQHF.

The chain joins TRBV6-5 to TRBJ2-7, with 8 bases fitting TRBD2. Germline-derived CDR1 and CDR2 are MNHEY and SVGAGI. Trimming at V came to 6 bases and at J to 0 bases, leaving 7 bases not matched to a gene. There are 15 residues in the CDR3. The CDR3 nucleotides read TGTGCCAGCAGACCTAGCGGGTCCTCCTCCTACGAGCAGTACTTC. Encoded protein: CASRPSGSSSYEQYF.

This clone has only a few counts. The chain has TRBV6-4 and TRBJ2-1; 8 bases are a match to TRBD2. J gave up 4 bases and V 4 bases, and 6 bases lay outside the gene matches. The CDR3 spans 15 residues. The germline gives CDR1 MRHNA, CDR2 SNTAGT. In nucleotides, the CDR3 is TGTGCCAGCAGTGCGACTAGCGAGACTTACAATGAGCAGTTCTTC. This translates into CASSATSETYNEQFF.

The chain links TRBV4-2 to TRBJ2-5; D is unresolved. This CDR3 spans 14 amino acids. Germline loops: CDR1 LGHNA, CDR2 YNFKEQ. The V and J ends lost 0 bases and 10 bases respectively, with 15 bases between them. The CDR3 spells CASSQEESAVSQYF. The DNA for the CDR3 is TGTGCCAGCAGCCAAGAAGAGAGTGCGGTGAGCCAGTACTTC.

The gene calls are TRBV29-1 and TRBJ2-2, with TRBD1 matching over 10 bases. Trimming at V came to 7 bases and at J to 7 bases, leaving 6 bases not matched to a gene. CDR1 is SQVTM, CDR2 ANQGSEA, per germline. The CDR3 is 13 residues long. DNA for the CDR3: TGCAGCGCCCAGACAGGGGGCAGCGGGGAGCTGTTTTTT. Its translation: CSAQTGGSGELFF.

V gene TRBV5-1 combines with J gene TRBJ2-2, with D possibly TRBD2 on 5 matching bases. The CDR3 spans 16 residues. Germline V lookup: CDR1 SGHRS, CDR2 YFSETQ. V was pared by 4 bases and J by 1 base, with 14 bases between. The CDR3 coding sequence is TGCGCCAGCAGCCCGGAGAGCGGAGTGAACACCGGGGAGCTGTTTTTT. This codes for CASSPESGVNTGELFF.

The chain joins TRBV7-2 to TRBJ1-3; D unclear. The V and J ends lost 6 bases and 0 bases respectively, with 15 bases between them. The germline V gene has CDR1 SGHTA and CDR2 FQGNSA. The CDR3 spans 16 residues. The CDR3 is CASSLTMANSGNTIYF. CDR3 sequence (DNA): TGTGCCAGCAGTTTGACAATGGCGAACTCTGGAAACACCATATATTTT.

The chain uses TRBV27 and TRBJ1-3; weak D call: TRBD1 (5 bases). This CDR3 contains 18 residues. Germline V CDR1 and CDR2: MNHEY, SMNVEV (reference sequence). V was cut by 6 bases and J by 0 bases, with 21 bases left in between. CDR3 in DNA: TGTGCCAGCAGCTTCCCTAGGGGACCGCGGGGCTCTGGAAACACCATATATTTT. It yields the protein CASSFPRGPRGSGNTIYF.

The rearrangement joins TRBV27 to TRBJ2-2; 11 positions agree with TRBD2. The CDR3 is made up of 16 amino acids. Losses at the gene ends were 3 bases for V and 1 base for J; bases not matched to a gene: 1. Germline assignment: CDR1 MNHEY and CDR2 SMNVEV (reference sequence). Written as DNA, the CDR3 is TGTGCCAGCAGTTTGACTAGCGGGGTGAACACCGGGGAGCTGTTTTTT. Translated, it gives CASSLTSGVNTGELFF.

The chain joins TRBV9 to TRBJ2-1, with a weak D call TRBD2 (6 bases). Trimming stripped 0 bases from V and 4 bases from J, with 11 bases between. This CDR3 region has 15 residues. Germline CDR1 reads SGDLS; CDR2 reads YYNGEE. For the CDR3, the DNA is TGTGCCAGCAGCGTAGAACGGGCGGGATACAATGAGCAGTTCTTC. This gives the protein CASSVERAGYNEQFF.

V is TRBV6-4 and J is TRBJ2-7, with TRBD1 identical over 9 bases. From germline, CDR1 is MRHNA and CDR2 SNTAGT. V shed 4 bases and J 2 bases; nucleotides not matched to a gene: 6. This CDR3 is 15 amino acids long. The CDR3 loop is CASSADRGVPYEQYF. In DNA form, the CDR3 reads TGTGCCAGCAGTGCCGACAGGGGGGTCCCCTACGAGCAGTACTTC.

The V call is TRBV6-6, the J call TRBJ1-2; the D is unclear. Germline CDR1 is MNHNY and CDR2 is SVGAGI (reference sequence). The CDR3 sequence is 13 residues long. The V end lost 6 bases, the J end lost 8 bases, and 16 bases lay between the germline ends. This CDR3 reads CASSLVSVGGYTF. In DNA form, the CDR3 reads TGTGCCAGCAGCCTAGTTTCCGTCGGGGGCTACACCTTC.

The chain uses TRBV7-9 and TRBJ1-2, with a tentative D call TRBD1 (6 bases). Trimming shortened V by 5 bases and J by 2 bases, and 9 bases separated the two germline ends. Per germline, CDR1 SEHNR and CDR2 FQNEAQ (reference sequence). The CDR3 sequence is 13 residues long. The CDR3 coding sequence is TGTGCCAGCAGCGAGGACAGCAACTATGGCTACACCTTC. Translating gives CASSEDSNYGYTF.

The chain uses TRBV7-2 and TRBJ1-2; D perhaps matches TRBD1 (6 bases). V was shortened by 5 bases and J by 8 bases, with 15 bases between the two germline ends. From germline, CDR1 is SGHTA and CDR2 FQGNSA. The CDR3 is 13 amino acids. The CDR3 DNA reads TGTGCCAGCAGCCGCACAGGGCTAGGAGGCTACACCTTC. Protein product: CASSRTGLGGYTF.

V gene TRBV2 combines with J gene TRBJ2-5; maybe TRBD1 (6 bases). CDR1 SNHLY and CDR2 FYNNEI come from the germline V gene. CDR3 length: 13 amino acids. V lost 3 bases and J lost 5, with 10 bases in between. CDR3 loop: CASSEGAAETQYF. In DNA form, the CDR3 reads TGTGCCAGCAGTGAGGGGGCGGCTGAGACCCAGTACTTC.

This clone was counted a single time. The chain joins TRBV29-1 to TRBJ2-5; 7 nucleotides agree with TRBD1. J was trimmed by 0 bases and V by 6 bases; bases with no gene match: 7. There are 14 residues in the CDR3. Germline CDR1 and CDR2: SQVTM and ANQGSEA. The CDR3 protein is CSVEGQLYQETQYF. CDR3 bases: TGCAGCGTAGAGGGACAGCTGTACCAAGAGACCCAGTACTTC. Using reference TRBV29-1 and TRBJ2-5 for the parts outside the CDR3, the full variable domain is SAVISQKPSRDICQRGTSLTIQCQVDSQVTMMFWYRQQPGQSLTLIATANQGSEATYESGFVIDKFPISRPNLTFSTLTVSNMSPEDSSIYLCSVEGQLYQETQYFGPGTRLLVL.

The chain combines TRBV6-5 with TRBJ1-2; 7 bases line up with TRBD1. Germline V gene data show CDR1 as MNHEY and CDR2 as SVGAGI. CDR3 size: 13 residues. With 6 bases clipped from V and 8 bases from J, the junction kept 9 bases outside the gene matches. CDR3 sequence: CASRATGVRGYTF. The CDR3 nucleotides are TGTGCCAGCAGAGCAACAGGGGTTCGGGGCTACACCTTC.

The chain employs TRBV19 and TRBJ2-5, with 8 positions matching TRBD2. Per the germline V gene, CDR1 is LNHDA and CDR2 is SQIVND (reference sequence). The CDR3 consists of 15 residues. J gave up 4 bases and V 5 bases, and 9 bases lay outside the gene matches. The CDR3 reads CASSSAAGGGETQYF. The CDR3 DNA reads TGTGCCAGTAGTTCGGCGGCGGGGGGTGGAGAGACCCAGTACTTC.

The V gene is TRBV11-1, the J gene TRBJ2-7; possibly TRBD2 for D (6 bases). The length of the CDR3 is 15 residues. V lost 5 bases and J 2 bases, leaving 16 bases between the germline ends. Germline values: CDR1 SGHAT, CDR2 FQDESV (reference sequence). CDR3 nucleotides: TGTGCCAGCAGCGTCGAAGGAGGGGTGACCTACGAGCAGTACTTC. It specifies CASSVEGGVTYEQYF. The entire variable domain, with the rest obtained from reference TRBV11-1 and TRBJ2-7, is as follows: EAEVAQSPRYKITEKSQAVAFWCDPISGHATLYWYRQILGQGPELLVQFQDESVVDDSQLPKDRFSAERLKGVDSTLKIQPAELGDSAMYLCASSVEGGVTYEQYFGPGTRLTVT.

The rearrangement uses TRBV11-2 and TRBJ2-7; 8 bases map to TRBD1. Germline values: CDR1 SGHAT, CDR2 FQNNGV. This CDR3 is 14 amino acids long. J lost 1 base, V lost 4 bases, and 3 bases had no gene match. CDR3 sequence (DNA): TGTGCCAGCAGCTCCAGGGGGCAGTCCTACGAGCAGTACTTC. Protein sequence: CASSSRGQSYEQYF.

This clone turned up a few times. The chain combines TRBV18 with TRBJ1-5, with D possibly matching TRBD1 (6 bases). Trimming left V 3 bases short and J 0 bases short, with 12 bases between. Germline V gene data show CDR1 as KGHSH and CDR2 as LQKENI. The CDR3 totals 16 residues. This CDR3 is CASSPRDIYSNQPQHF. The CDR3, as DNA: TGTGCCAGCTCACCTAGGGACATCTATAGCAATCAGCCCCAGCATTTT.